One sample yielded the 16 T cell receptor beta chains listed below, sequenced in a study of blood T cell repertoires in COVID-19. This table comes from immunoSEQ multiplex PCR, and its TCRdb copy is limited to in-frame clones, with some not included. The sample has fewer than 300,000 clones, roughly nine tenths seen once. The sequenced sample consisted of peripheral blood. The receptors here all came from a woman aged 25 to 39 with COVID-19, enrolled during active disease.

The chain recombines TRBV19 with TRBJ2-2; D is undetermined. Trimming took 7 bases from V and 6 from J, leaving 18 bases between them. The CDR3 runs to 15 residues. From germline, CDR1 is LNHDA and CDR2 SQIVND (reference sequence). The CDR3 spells CASTVTFSTAGELFF. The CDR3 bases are TGTGCCAGTACCGTAACCTTTTCCACAGCCGGGGAGCTGTTTTTT.

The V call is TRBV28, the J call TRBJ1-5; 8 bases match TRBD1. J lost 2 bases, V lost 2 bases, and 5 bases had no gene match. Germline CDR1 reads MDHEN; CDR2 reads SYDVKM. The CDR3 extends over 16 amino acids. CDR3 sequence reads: CASSLDRGWGNQPQHF. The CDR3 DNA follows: TGTGCCAGCAGTTTAGACAGGGGATGGGGCAATCAGCCCCAGCATTTT.

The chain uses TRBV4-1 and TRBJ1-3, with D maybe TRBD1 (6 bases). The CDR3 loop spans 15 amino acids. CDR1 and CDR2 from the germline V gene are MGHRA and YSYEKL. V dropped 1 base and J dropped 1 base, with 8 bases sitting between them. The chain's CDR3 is CASSQVQGSGNTIYF. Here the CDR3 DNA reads TGCGCCAGCAGCCAAGTTCAGGGGTCTGGAAACACCATATATTTT.

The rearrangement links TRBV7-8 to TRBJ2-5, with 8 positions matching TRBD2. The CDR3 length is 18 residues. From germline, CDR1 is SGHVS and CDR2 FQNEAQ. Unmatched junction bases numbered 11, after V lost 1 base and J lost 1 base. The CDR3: CASSLVSLSGSFQETQYF. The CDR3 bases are TGTGCCAGCAGCTTAGTTTCTCTAAGCGGGAGTTTCCAAGAGACCCAGTACTTC.

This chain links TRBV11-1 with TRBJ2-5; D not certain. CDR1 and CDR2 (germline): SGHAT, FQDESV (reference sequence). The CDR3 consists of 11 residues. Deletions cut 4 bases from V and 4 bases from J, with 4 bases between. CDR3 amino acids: CASSSGETQYF. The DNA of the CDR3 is TGTGCCAGCAGCTCAGGAGAGACCCAGTACTTC.

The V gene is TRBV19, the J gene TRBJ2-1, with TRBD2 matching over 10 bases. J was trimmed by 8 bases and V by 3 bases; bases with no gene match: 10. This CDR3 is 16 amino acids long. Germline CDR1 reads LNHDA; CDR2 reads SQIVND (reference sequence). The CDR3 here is CASSMASGSTIYEQFF. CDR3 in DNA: TGTGCCAGTAGTATGGCTAGCGGGAGTACAATCTATGAGCAGTTCTTC.

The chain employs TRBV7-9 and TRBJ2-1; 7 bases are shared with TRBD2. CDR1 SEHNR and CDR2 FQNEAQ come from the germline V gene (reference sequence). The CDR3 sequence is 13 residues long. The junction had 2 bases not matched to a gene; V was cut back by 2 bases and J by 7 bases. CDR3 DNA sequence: TGTGCCAGCAGCTTAAACGGGGGGAATGAGCAGTTCTTC. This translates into CASSLNGGNEQFF.

The CDR3 DNA is TGTGCCAGCAGTGGGCTAGCGGGAGGCGACAATGAGCAGTTCTTC. Translating gives CASSGLAGGDNEQFF. The chain employs TRBV9 and TRBJ2-1; 11 bases align to TRBD2. The germline gives CDR1 SGDLS, CDR2 YYNGEE. Trimming removed 5 bases from V and 5 bases from J; junction bases left unmatched: 6. This CDR3 comprises 15 residues.

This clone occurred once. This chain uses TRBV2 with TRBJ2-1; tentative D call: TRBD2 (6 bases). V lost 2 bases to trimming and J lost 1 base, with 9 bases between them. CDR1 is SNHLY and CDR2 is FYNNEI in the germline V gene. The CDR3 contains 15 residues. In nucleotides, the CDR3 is TGTGCCAGCAGTGAAACGGGAGTATCCTACAATGAGCAGTTCTTC. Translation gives CASSETGVSYNEQFF.

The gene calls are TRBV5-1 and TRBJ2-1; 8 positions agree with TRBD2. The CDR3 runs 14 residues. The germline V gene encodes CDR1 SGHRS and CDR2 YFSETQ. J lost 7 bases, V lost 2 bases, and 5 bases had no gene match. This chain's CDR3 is CASSFAGGENEQFF. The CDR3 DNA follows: TGCGCCAGCAGCTTTGCGGGAGGAGAGAATGAGCAGTTCTTC.

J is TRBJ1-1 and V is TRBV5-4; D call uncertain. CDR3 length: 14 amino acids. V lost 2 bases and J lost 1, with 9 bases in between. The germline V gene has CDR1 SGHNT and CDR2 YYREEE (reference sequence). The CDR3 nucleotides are TGTGCCAGCAGCTTATCACAGACGAACACTGAAGCTTTCTTT. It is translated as CASSLSQTNTEAFF.

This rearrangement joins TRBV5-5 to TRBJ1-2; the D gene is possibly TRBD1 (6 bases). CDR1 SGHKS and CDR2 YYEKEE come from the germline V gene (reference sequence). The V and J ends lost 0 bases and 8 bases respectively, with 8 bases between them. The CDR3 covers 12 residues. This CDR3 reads CASSLDREGYTF. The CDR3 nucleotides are TGTGCCAGCAGCTTGGACAGGGAGGGCTACACCTTC.

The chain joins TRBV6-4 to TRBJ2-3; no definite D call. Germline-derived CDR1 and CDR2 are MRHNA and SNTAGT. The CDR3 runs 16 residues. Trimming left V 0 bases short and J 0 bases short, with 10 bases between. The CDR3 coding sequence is TGTGCCAGCAGTGACTCCGCATCAACTAGCACAGATACGCAGTATTTT. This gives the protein CASSDSASTSTDTQYF.

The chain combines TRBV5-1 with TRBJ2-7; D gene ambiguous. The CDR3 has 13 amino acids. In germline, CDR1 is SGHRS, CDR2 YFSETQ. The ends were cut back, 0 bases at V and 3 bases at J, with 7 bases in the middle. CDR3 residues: CASSLESNYEQYF. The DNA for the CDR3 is TGCGCCAGCAGCTTGGAGTCTAACTACGAGCAGTACTTC.

The CDR3 spells CASSLTELYGYTF. In DNA, the CDR3 is TGTGCCAGCAGCCTGACAGAACTCTATGGCTACACCTTC. This chain links TRBV7-9 with TRBJ1-2, with TRBD1 as a possible D gene (5 bases). This CDR3 is built from 13 residues. The V and J ends lost 5 bases and 4 bases respectively, with 11 bases between them. The germline V gene has CDR1 SEHNR and CDR2 FQNEAQ (reference sequence). Drawing the rest from reference TRBV7-9 and TRBJ1-2, the complete variable domain is DTGVSQNPRHKITKRGQNVTFRCDPISEHNRLYWYRQTLGQGPEFLTYFQNEAQLEKSRLLSDRFSAERPKGSFSTLEIQRTEQGDSAMYLCASSLTELYGYTFGSGTRLTVV.

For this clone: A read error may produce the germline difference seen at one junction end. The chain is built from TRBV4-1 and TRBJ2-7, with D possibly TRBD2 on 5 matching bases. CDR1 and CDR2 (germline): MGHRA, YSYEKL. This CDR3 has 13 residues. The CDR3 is CASSQTLGERLIF. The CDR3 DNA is TGCGCCAGCAGCCAAACTCTCGGGGAACGCCTGATTTTC.